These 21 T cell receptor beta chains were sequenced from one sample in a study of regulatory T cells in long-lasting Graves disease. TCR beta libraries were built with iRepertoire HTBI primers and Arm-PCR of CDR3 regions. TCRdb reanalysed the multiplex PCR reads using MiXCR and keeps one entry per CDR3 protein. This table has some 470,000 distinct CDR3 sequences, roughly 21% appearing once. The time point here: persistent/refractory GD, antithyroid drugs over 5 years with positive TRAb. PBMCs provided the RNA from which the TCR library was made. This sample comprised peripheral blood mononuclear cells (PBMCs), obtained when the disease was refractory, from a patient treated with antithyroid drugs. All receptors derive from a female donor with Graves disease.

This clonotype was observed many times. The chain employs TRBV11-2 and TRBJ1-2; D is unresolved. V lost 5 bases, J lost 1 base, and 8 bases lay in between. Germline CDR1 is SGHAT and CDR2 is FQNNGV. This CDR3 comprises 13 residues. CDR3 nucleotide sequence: TGTGCCAGCAGCGAGCTTCTTAACTATGGCTACACCTTC. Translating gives CASSELLNYGYTF.

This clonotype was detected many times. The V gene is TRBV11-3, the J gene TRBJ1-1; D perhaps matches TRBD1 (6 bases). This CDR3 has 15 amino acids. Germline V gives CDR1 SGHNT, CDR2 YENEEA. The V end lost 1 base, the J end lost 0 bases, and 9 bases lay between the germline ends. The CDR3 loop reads CASSLVGTMNTEAFF. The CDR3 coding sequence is TGTGCCAGCAGCTTAGTCGGGACAATGAACACTGAAGCTTTCTTT.

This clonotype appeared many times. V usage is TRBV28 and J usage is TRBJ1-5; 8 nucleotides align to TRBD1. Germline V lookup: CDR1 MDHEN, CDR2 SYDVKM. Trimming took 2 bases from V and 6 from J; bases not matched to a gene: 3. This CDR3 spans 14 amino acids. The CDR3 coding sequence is TGTGCCAGCAGTTTAAGGACAGGGATTCAGCCCCAGCATTTT. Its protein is CASSLRTGIQPQHF.

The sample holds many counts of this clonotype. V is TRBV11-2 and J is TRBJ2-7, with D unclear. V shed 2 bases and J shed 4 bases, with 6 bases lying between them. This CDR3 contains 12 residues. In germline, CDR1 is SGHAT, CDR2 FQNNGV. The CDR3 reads CASSLIFYEQYF. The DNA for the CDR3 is TGTGCCAGCAGCTTAATTTTTTACGAGCAGTACTTC. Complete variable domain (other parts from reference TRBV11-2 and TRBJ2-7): EAGVAQSPRYKIIEKRQSVAFWCNPISGHATLYWYQQILGQGPKLLIQFQNNGVVDDSQLPKDRFSAERLKGVDSTLKIQPAKLEDSAVYLCASSLIFYEQYFGPGTRLTVT.

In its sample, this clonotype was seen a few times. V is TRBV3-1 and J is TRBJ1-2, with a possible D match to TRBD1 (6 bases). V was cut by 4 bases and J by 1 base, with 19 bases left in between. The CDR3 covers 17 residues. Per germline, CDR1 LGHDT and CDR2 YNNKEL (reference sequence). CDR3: CASSLLTPGHYNYGYTF. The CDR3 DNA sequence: TGTGCCAGCAGCCTCTTAACCCCGGGACATTATAACTATGGCTACACCTTC.

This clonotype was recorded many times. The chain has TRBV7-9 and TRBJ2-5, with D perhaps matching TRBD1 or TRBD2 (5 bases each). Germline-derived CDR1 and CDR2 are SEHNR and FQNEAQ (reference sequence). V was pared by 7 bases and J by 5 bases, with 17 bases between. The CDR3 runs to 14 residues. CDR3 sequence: CASTRDGGDETQYF. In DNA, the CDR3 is TGTGCCAGCACAAGGGACGGCGGAGACGAGACCCAGTACTTC.

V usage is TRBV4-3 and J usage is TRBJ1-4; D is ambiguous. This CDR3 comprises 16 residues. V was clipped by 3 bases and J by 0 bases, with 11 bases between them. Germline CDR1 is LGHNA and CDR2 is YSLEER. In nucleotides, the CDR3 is TGCGCCAGCAGCCAGGTCTGGCGAGCAACTAATGAAAAACTGTTTTTT. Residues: CASSQVWRATNEKLFF.

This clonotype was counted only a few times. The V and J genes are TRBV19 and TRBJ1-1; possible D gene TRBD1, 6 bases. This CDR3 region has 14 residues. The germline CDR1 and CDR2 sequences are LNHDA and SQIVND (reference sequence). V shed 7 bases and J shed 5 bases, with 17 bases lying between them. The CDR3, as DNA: TGTGCCAGTAAACAGGGACCTCAGGGGACTGAAGCTTTCTTT. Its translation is CASKQGPQGTEAFF.

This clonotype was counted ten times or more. The CDR3 here is CASSVARSPYGYTF. CDR3 bases: TGTGCCAGCAGCGTAGCTCGGTCCCCATATGGCTACACCTTC. J is TRBJ1-2 and V is TRBV9; D uncertain. Trimming shortened V by 0 bases and J by 5 bases, and 11 bases separated the two germline ends. Germline V gives CDR1 SGDLS, CDR2 YYNGEE. The CDR3 totals 14 residues.

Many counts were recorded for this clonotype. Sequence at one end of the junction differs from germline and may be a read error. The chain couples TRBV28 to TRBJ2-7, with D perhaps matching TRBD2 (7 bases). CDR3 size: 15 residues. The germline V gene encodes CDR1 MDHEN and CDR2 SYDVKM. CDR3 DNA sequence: TGTGCCACCAGTTTTATCAGGGGAGGGTACTACGAGCAGTACTTC. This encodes CATSFIRGGYYEQYF.

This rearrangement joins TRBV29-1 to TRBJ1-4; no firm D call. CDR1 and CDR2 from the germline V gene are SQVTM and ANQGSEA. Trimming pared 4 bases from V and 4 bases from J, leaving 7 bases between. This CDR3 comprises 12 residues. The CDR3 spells CSVVEVNEKLFF. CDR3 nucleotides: TGCAGCGTTGTAGAGGTTAATGAAAAACTGTTTTTT.

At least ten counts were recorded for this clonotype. CDR3 sequence (DNA): TGTGCCAGCAGAACAACCTCGACAGGTGCTCGAGAGACCCAGTACTTC. It translates to CASRTTSTGARETQYF. The chain uses TRBV6-1 and TRBJ2-5; a weak D match, TRBD1 (6 bases). Germline CDR1 and CDR2: MNHNS and SASEGT. V gave up 6 bases and J gave up 4 bases, with 21 bases separating them. CDR3 size: 16 residues.

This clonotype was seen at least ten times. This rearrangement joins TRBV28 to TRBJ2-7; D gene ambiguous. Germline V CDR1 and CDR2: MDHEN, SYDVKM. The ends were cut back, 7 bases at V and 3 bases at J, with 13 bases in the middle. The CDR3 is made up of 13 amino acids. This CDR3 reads CASISGTSYEQYF. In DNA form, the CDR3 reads TGTGCCAGCATTTCGGGTACCAGCTACGAGCAGTACTTC.

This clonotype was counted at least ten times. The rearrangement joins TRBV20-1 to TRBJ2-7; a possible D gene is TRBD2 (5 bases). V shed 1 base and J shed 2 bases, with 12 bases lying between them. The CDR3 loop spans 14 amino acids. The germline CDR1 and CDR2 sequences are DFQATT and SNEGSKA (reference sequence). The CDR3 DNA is TGCAGTGCTAGAGTGGCAGCGGCGACCTACGAGCAGTACTTC. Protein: CSARVAAATYEQYF.

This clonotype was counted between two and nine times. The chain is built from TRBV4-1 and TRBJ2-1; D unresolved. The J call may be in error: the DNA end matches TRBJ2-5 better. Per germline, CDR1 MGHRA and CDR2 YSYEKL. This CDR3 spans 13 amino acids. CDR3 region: CASSQWFYETQYF. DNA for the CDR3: TGCGCCAGCAGCCAATGGTTTTATGAGACCCAGTACTTC.

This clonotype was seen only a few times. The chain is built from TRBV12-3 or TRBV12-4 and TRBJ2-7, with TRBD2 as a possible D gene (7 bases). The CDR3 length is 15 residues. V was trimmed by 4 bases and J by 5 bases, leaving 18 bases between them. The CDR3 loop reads CASSSWGARGDEQYF. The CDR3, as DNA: TGTGCCAGCAGTTCCTGGGGGGCCCGGGGGGACGAGCAGTACTTC.

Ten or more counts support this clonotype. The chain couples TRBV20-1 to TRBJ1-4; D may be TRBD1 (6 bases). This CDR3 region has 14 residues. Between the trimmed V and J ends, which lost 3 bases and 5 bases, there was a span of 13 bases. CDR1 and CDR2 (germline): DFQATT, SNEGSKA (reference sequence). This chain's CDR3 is CSASFPDRNEKLFF. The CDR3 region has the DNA TGCAGTGCTAGTTTCCCCGACAGGAATGAAAAACTGTTTTTT.

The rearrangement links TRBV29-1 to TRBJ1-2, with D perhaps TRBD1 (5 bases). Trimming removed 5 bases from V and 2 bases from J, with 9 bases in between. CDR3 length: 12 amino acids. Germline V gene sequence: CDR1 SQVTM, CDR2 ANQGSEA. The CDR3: CSVFWGNYGYTF. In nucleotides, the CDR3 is TGCAGCGTTTTTTGGGGGAACTATGGCTACACCTTC.

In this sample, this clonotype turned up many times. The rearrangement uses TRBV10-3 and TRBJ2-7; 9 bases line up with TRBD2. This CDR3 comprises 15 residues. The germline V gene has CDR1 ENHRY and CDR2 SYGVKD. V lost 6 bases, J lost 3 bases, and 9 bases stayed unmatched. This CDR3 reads CAIRGGRTSDYEQYF. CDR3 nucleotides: TGTGCCATCAGGGGAGGTCGGACTAGCGACTACGAGCAGTACTTC.

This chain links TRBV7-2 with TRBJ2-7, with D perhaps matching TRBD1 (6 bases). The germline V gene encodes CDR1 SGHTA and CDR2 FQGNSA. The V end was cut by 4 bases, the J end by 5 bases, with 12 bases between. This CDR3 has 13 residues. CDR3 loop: CASSSRQVHEQYF. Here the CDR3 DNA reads TGTGCCAGCAGCTCAAGACAGGTGCACGAGCAGTACTTC.

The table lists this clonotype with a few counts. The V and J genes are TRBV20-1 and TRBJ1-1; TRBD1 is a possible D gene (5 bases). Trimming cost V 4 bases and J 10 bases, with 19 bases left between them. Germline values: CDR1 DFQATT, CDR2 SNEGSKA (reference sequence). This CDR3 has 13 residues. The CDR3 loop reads CSANGISGARAFF. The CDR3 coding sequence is TGCAGTGCTAACGGGATCTCTGGGGCCCGAGCTTTCTTT.